These 12 T cell receptor beta chains were all obtained from the same sample, sequenced in a study of blood T cell repertoires in COVID-19. Data came from immunoSEQ multiplex PCR; TCRdb stores just in-frame clones and leaves some out. The sample shows some 260,000 clones, 70% to 90% of them seen only once. The sample consisted of peripheral blood. The receptors originated from a man aged 18 to 35 with active or convalescent COVID-19.

The J gene is TRBJ1-3, the V gene TRBV5-1; 7 positions agree with TRBD1. J was trimmed by 8 bases and V by 4 bases; bases with no gene match: 9. From germline, CDR1 is SGHRS and CDR2 YFSETQ. The CDR3 loop spans 14 amino acids. The DNA of the CDR3 is TGCGCCAGCAGCACCCTAACAGGGGTGGACACCATATATTTT. Amino acid sequence: CASSTLTGVDTIYF.

V gene TRBV5-1 combines with J gene TRBJ2-1, with 7 nucleotides matching TRBD2. The CDR3 consists of 20 residues. The germline V gene has CDR1 SGHRS and CDR2 YFSETQ. Losses at the gene ends were 0 bases for V and 0 bases for J; bases not matched to a gene: 15. CDR3 sequence (DNA): TGCGCCAGCAGCTTGGTTAGGCGGGGACTATCCAGTAGCTCCTACAATGAGCAGTTCTTC. This encodes CASSLVRRGLSSSSYNEQFF.

This clone was observed once. The chain joins TRBV18 to TRBJ2-1; D perhaps matches TRBD2 (5 bases). This CDR3 is 14 amino acids long. CDR1 is KGHSH and CDR2 is LQKENI in the germline V gene. Trimming took 6 bases from V and 3 from J, leaving 12 bases between them. This CDR3 is CASSPADLYNEQFF. The CDR3 nucleotides are TGTGCCAGCTCCCCAGCGGATCTCTACAATGAGCAGTTCTTC.

The CDR3 DNA is TGTGCCAGCAGCCAGGTAGCGGCCCCGAAAGTCCATGAGCAGTTCTTC. Translating it yields CASSQVAAPKVHEQFF. The chain links TRBV4-2 to TRBJ2-1; possible D gene TRBD2, 6 bases. Per germline, CDR1 LGHNA and CDR2 YNFKEQ. This CDR3 has 16 residues. The ends were cut back, 3 bases at V and 8 bases at J, with 20 bases in the middle.

The rearrangement uses TRBV25-1 and TRBJ1-4; D unclear. Trimming stripped 0 bases from V and 4 bases from J, with 12 bases between. The CDR3 length is 16 residues. The germline gives CDR1 MGHDK, CDR2 SYGVNS. CDR3 residues: CASSEYEGLFNEKLFF. The CDR3 region has the DNA TGTGCCAGCAGTGAATATGAGGGCCTTTTTAATGAAAAACTGTTTTTT.

With respect to this clone: Other DNA sequences of this sample code for an identical CDR3. The V call is TRBV27, the J call TRBJ1-2; 7 nucleotides agree with TRBD1. The CDR3 extends over 14 amino acids. Germline CDR1 reads MNHEY; CDR2 reads SMNVEV (reference sequence). V gave up 5 bases and J gave up 5 bases; unmatched junction bases: 8. This chain's CDR3 is CASSLGGQPYGYTF. The CDR3 DNA sequence: TGTGCCAGCAGTCTCGGGGGACAGCCTTATGGCTACACCTTC.

This chain links TRBV16 with TRBJ1-2; 8 nucleotides match TRBD1. The CDR3 runs to 14 residues. Germline CDR1 and CDR2: KGHSY and FQNENV. Losses at the gene ends were 0 bases for V and 7 bases for J; bases not matched to a gene: 4. For the CDR3, the DNA is TGTGCCAGCAGCCAATCGGACAGGGTGAGTGGCTACACCTTC. Its translation: CASSQSDRVSGYTF. Variable domain in full (rest from reference TRBV16 and TRBJ1-2): GEEVAQTPKHLVRGEGQKAKLYCAPIKGHSYVFWYQQVLKNEFKFLISFQNENVFDETGMPKERFSAKCLPNSPCSLEIQATKLEDSAVYFCASSQSDRVSGYTFGSGTRLTVV.

The chain recombines TRBV7-9 with TRBJ1-2; a weak D match, TRBD1 (6 bases). Between the trimmed V and J ends, which lost 5 bases and 4 bases, there was a span of 11 bases. CDR3 length: 13 amino acids. CDR1 and CDR2 (germline): SEHNR, FQNEAQ (reference sequence). The CDR3 DNA is TGTGCCAGCAGCGAGGACAGCCGCTATGGCTACACCTTC. Its translation is CASSEDSRYGYTF.

The V and J genes are TRBV6-2 or TRBV6-3 and TRBJ2-5, with D perhaps matching TRBD2 (6 bases). This CDR3 has 14 amino acids. CDR1 and CDR2 (germline): MNHEY, SVGEGT. Trimming removed 2 bases at V and 2 bases at J, with 9 bases between. CDR3 protein: CASSYIGGQETQYF. CDR3 in DNA: TGTGCCAGCAGTTACATCGGGGGACAAGAGACCCAGTACTTC.

The chain couples TRBV5-1 to TRBJ1-1, with D perhaps TRBD1 (6 bases). V lost 4 bases and J 5 bases, leaving 15 bases between the germline ends. The CDR3 consists of 14 residues. Looked up from germline, CDR1 is SGHRS and CDR2 is YFSETQ. CDR3 in DNA: TGCGCCAGCAGCACACAGGGATCCGGGACTGAAGCTTTCTTT. This sequence encodes CASSTQGSGTEAFF.

The chain joins TRBV7-2 to TRBJ2-7, with D perhaps matching TRBD1 (6 bases). CDR3 size: 15 residues. Germline values: CDR1 SGHTA, CDR2 FQGNSA. V lost 3 bases, J lost 6 bases, and 18 bases lay in between. In nucleotides, the CDR3 is TGTGCCAGCAGCTTGGGACACGTCCCTTTCGGCGAGCAGTACTTC. Translated, it gives CASSLGHVPFGEQYF.

The chain uses TRBV7-2 and TRBJ2-7, with a tentative D call TRBD1 (6 bases). CDR3 size: 14 residues. V was pared by 1 base and J by 1 base, with 8 bases between. CDR1 and CDR2 (germline): SGHTA, FQGNSA. CDR3 in DNA: TGTGCCAGCAGCTTAGTGGGGGCGTCCTACGAGCAGTACTTC. It specifies CASSLVGASYEQYF.